The 2 T cell receptor beta chains presented below share a single source sample, sequenced in a study of vaccination effects on CD4 cells after COVID-19. Under the ViraFEST assay, PBMC were stimulated with viral peptide pools so that antigen-specific CD4+ T cells expanded. Sequencing was performed afterwards. Researchers isolated CD4+ T cells once 9 to 11 days of culture had elapsed. Their SARS-CoV-2 infection, verified by PCR, occurred between March and December 2020. These TCRs are of unknown antigen specificity. Generated by immunoSEQ multiplex PCR, the TCRdb table keeps only in-frame clones and is missing some. Of fewer than 35,000 clones listed, 72% are singletons. Sequenced here: CD4+ T cells from PBMCs cultured with a peptide pool, sampled before COVID-19 vaccination. The receptor source for this set is a human donor who had a prior SARS-CoV-2 infection.

This chain uses TRBV9 with TRBJ2-3; TRBD1 matches at 8 bases. Looked up from germline, CDR1 is SGDLS and CDR2 is YYNGEE. This CDR3 has 15 residues. V lost 2 bases and J lost 2; bases outside the gene matches: 4. CDR3 nucleotide sequence: TGTGCCAGCAGCGTGACAGGGGTTGTCACAGATACGCAGTATTTT. Translation: CASSVTGVVTDTQYF. Full variable domain (rest looked up from reference TRBV9 and TRBJ2-3): DSGVTQTPKHLITATGQRVTLRCSPRSGDLSVYWYQQSLDQGLQFLIQYYNGEERAKGNILERFSAQQFPDLHSELNLSSLELGDSALYFCASSVTGVVTDTQYFGPGTRLTVL.

Only a few counts were recorded for this clone. The V gene is TRBV19, the J gene TRBJ1-6; 9 positions match TRBD1. CDR1 and CDR2 from the germline V gene are LNHDA and SQIVND (reference sequence). The junction had 8 bases not matched to a gene; V was cut back by 5 bases and J by 9 bases. This CDR3 has 15 amino acids. The CDR3 spells CASSDRDRAFSPLHF. The CDR3 coding sequence is TGTGCCAGTAGTGACCGGGACAGGGCTTTTTCACCCCTCCACTTT. Based on the CDR3 plus reference TRBV19 and TRBJ1-6, the full variable domain is DGGITQSPKYLFRKEGQNVTLSCEQNLNHDAMYWYRQDPGQGLRLIYYSQIVNDFQKGDIAEGYSVSREKKESFPLTVTSAQKNPTAFYLCASSDRDRAFSPLHFGNGTRLTVT.